This passage covers 22 T cell receptor beta chains from one sample sequenced in a study of shared clonotypes between healthy human individuals. Method: immunoSEQ multiplex PCR; TCRdb's copy keeps in-frame clones and lacks some. Of some 1.4 million clones in the sample, around 97% were seen once. The specimen was naive CD4+ T cells sorted from blood. As to subset: CD45RA+ positively selected. These TCRs come from a man aged 25-40 years in good health.

This clone is a singleton in its sample. This sequence joins TRBV7-2 and TRBJ2-5, with 8 positions matching TRBD2. The CDR3 loop spans 17 amino acids. Per the germline V gene, CDR1 is SGHTA and CDR2 is FQGNSA. V trimming: 0 bases; J trimming: 7 bases; junction bases outside the gene matches: 13. CDR3: CASSLAPAGGSGGTQYF. In DNA, the CDR3 is TGTGCCAGCAGCTTAGCGCCGGCGGGAGGTTCCGGGGGGACCCAGTACTTC.

In nucleotides, the CDR3 is TGCAGTGCTAACGAGGACTACGAGCAGTACTTC. It encodes CSANEDYEQYF. This chain uses TRBV20-1 with TRBJ2-7; D unresolved. This CDR3 has 11 amino acids. V was pared by 4 bases and J by 3 bases, with 7 bases between. The V gene's germline CDR1 is DFQATT and CDR2 SNEGSKA (reference sequence).

CDR3 residues: CASSFSGASNQPQHF. The CDR3, as DNA: TGTGCCAGCAGTTTTTCAGGGGCAAGCAATCAGCCCCAGCATTTT. This sequence joins TRBV28 and TRBJ1-5; maybe TRBD1 (6 bases). The CDR3 runs to 15 residues. The ends were cut back, 3 bases at V and 1 base at J, with 10 bases in the middle. The V gene's germline CDR1 is MDHEN and CDR2 SYDVKM. Supplemented by reference TRBV28 and TRBJ1-5, the full variable domain reads DVKVTQSSRYLVKRTGEKVFLECVQDMDHENMFWYRQDPGLGLRLIYFSYDVKMKEKGDIPEGYSVSREKKERFSLILESASTNQTSMYLCASSFSGASNQPQHFGDGTRLSIL.

This chain links TRBV7-3 with TRBJ2-6, with TRBD1 matching 8 bases. Germline CDR1 and CDR2: SGHTA and FQGTGA. This CDR3 has 15 amino acids. V lost 5 bases and J lost 8; bases outside the gene matches: 8. The CDR3 is CASSMQTGGSNVLTF. The CDR3 DNA reads as TGTGCCAGCAGCATGCAAACAGGGGGTTCCAACGTCCTGACTTTC.

This rearrangement joins TRBV7-9 to TRBJ2-6, with D perhaps matching TRBD2 (6 bases). The CDR3 consists of 16 residues. The ends were cut back, 2 bases at V and 3 bases at J, with 11 bases in the middle. Germline V gives CDR1 SEHNR, CDR2 FQNEAQ (reference sequence). The CDR3: CASSLIGGVGANVLTF. CDR3 nucleotide sequence: TGTGCCAGCAGCTTAATCGGAGGGGTTGGGGCCAACGTCCTGACTTTC.

V is TRBV2 and J is TRBJ2-2; D unresolved. There are 12 residues in the CDR3. V lost 7 bases and J lost 7, with 10 bases in between. The germline V gene has CDR1 SNHLY and CDR2 FYNNEI. CDR3 DNA sequence: TGTGCCAGCACCGAGTCCGGCGGGGAGCTGTTTTTT. Amino acid sequence: CASTESGGELFF. Using reference TRBV2 and TRBJ2-2 for the parts outside the CDR3, the full variable domain is EPEVTQTPSHQVTQMGQEVILRCVPISNHLYFYWYRQILGQKVEFLVSFYNNEISEKSEIFDDQFSVERPDGSNFTLKIRSTKLEDSAMYFCASTESGGELFFGEGSRLTVL.

The rearrangement links TRBV9 to TRBJ1-3; D is possibly TRBD1 (6 bases). The CDR3 contains 13 residues. CDR1 and CDR2 from the germline V gene are SGDLS and YYNGEE. V was trimmed by 7 bases and J by 0 bases, leaving 8 bases between them. For the CDR3, the DNA is TGTGCCAGCGGACAGCACTCTGGAAACACCATATATTTT. This sequence encodes CASGQHSGNTIYF.

The chain joins TRBV7-2 to TRBJ1-1; D is perhaps TRBD1 (6 bases). Germline V CDR1 and CDR2: SGHTA, FQGNSA. CDR3 length equals 15 residues. The V and J ends lost 3 bases and 4 bases respectively, with 15 bases between them. In DNA, the CDR3 is TGTGCCAGCAGCTTGTGGGGGGCGCAGGGCACTGAAGCTTTCTTT. It codes for CASSLWGAQGTEAFF.

The CDR3 sequence: CASSRGGLGSYEQYF. The CDR3 region has the DNA TGTGCCAGCAGCCGGGGAGGCCTTGGCTCCTACGAGCAGTACTTC. The gene calls are TRBV11-2 and TRBJ2-7; the D gene is possibly TRBD2 (6 bases). The CDR3 consists of 15 residues. With 5 bases removed from V and 0 bases from J, the gap between germline ends came to 14 bases. Germline V gives CDR1 SGHAT, CDR2 FQNNGV.

This chain joins TRBV5-1 and TRBJ1-4; TRBD1 matches at 7 bases. The CDR3 is made up of 15 amino acids. The germline gives CDR1 SGHRS, CDR2 YFSETQ. The J segment lost 3 bases and the V segment lost 4 bases, leaving 6 bases of the junction unmatched. The chain's CDR3 is CASSNEGASNEKLFF. The CDR3, as DNA: TGCGCCAGCAGCAATGAGGGGGCCTCTAATGAAAAACTGTTTTTT.

CDR3 coding DNA: TGTGCCATCACCCAACAAGGAGACTACGAGCAGTACTTC. It is translated as CAITQQGDYEQYF. The chain employs TRBV10-3 and TRBJ2-7; no firm D call. The V gene's germline CDR1 is ENHRY and CDR2 SYGVKD. Trimming removed 7 bases at V and 3 bases at J, with 13 bases between. CDR3 length: 13 residues.

The V and J genes are TRBV11-2 and TRBJ2-3; no definite D call. CDR1 SGHAT and CDR2 FQNNGV come from the germline V gene. V was cut by 5 bases and J by 1 base, with 22 bases left in between. CDR3 length: 18 amino acids. For the CDR3, the DNA is TGTGCCAGCAGCCGAAGCCTGGTGGGGATGGGTGGCACAGATACGCAGTATTTT. It translates to CASSRSLVGMGGTDTQYF.

The chain uses TRBV2 and TRBJ1-4; a weak D match, TRBD1 (5 bases). Germline V CDR1 and CDR2: SNHLY, FYNNEI. The CDR3 is 13 amino acids. V was pared by 7 bases and J by 5 bases, with 11 bases between. The CDR3 region is CASTQGRNEKLFF. CDR3 DNA sequence: TGTGCCAGCACCCAGGGCAGGAATGAAAAACTGTTTTTT.

The V gene is TRBV6-1, the J gene TRBJ1-5; the D gene is possibly TRBD1 (5 bases). CDR1 and CDR2 from the germline V gene are MNHNS and SASEGT. CDR3 length: 15 amino acids. V lost 5 bases, J lost 1 base, and 12 bases lay in between. DNA for the CDR3: TGTGCCAGCAGTCAGCAGGGTAGCAGCAATCAGCCCCAGCATTTT. Residues: CASSQQGSSNQPQHF.

The chain employs TRBV2 and TRBJ2-6, with D possibly TRBD1 on 6 matching bases. Germline V CDR1 and CDR2: SNHLY, FYNNEI. Trimming left V 5 bases short and J 1 base short, with 15 bases between. There are 17 residues in the CDR3. This CDR3 is CASSYRTAVSGANVLTF. The DNA of the CDR3 is TGTGCCAGCAGTTACAGGACAGCGGTATCTGGGGCCAACGTCCTGACTTTC.

The chain combines TRBV6-5 with TRBJ2-1; D assignment may be TRBD1 or TRBD2 (5 bases each). V lost 2 bases and J 0 bases, leaving 11 bases between the germline ends. The length of the CDR3 is 16 residues. Per the germline V gene, CDR1 is MNHEY and CDR2 is SVGAGI. The CDR3 is CASSYNSGSSYNEQFF. The CDR3 nucleotides are TGTGCCAGCAGTTACAATTCAGGGAGCTCCTACAATGAGCAGTTCTTC.

This clone was recorded only once. The same CDR3 also results from other DNA sequences found in this sample. The chain employs TRBV7-2 and TRBJ2-5, with TRBD2 matching 8 bases. The CDR3 is 14 amino acids. The junction had 2 bases not matched to a gene; V was cut back by 1 base and J by 4 bases. Germline CDR1 SGHTA, CDR2 FQGNSA. CDR3: CASSLGLAGETQYF. CDR3 in DNA: TGTGCCAGCAGCTTAGGGCTAGCGGGAGAGACCCAGTACTTC.

This chain links TRBV29-1 with TRBJ1-1; TRBD1 is a possible D gene (6 bases). The CDR3 is 14 amino acids. Per the germline V gene, CDR1 is SQVTM and CDR2 is ANQGSEA. V gave up 1 base and J gave up 5 bases, with 14 bases separating them. The CDR3 DNA reads as TGCAGCGTTGAAGTCACGGGGGCAGGGACTGAAGCTTTCTTT. It codes for CSVEVTGAGTEAFF.

The chain joins TRBV10-1 to TRBJ2-1; 8 bases agree with TRBD2. The CDR3 extends over 14 amino acids. V lost 5 bases to trimming and J lost 8 bases; unmatched junction nucleotides: 8. Germline values: CDR1 WNHNN, CDR2 SYGVQD (reference sequence). DNA for the CDR3: TGCGCCAGCAGTCTGGCGGGAGGTGTCGATGAGCAGTTCTTC. It specifies CASSLAGGVDEQFF.

This clone was seen a single time. This chain uses TRBV20-1 with TRBJ1-1, with TRBD1 matching over 7 bases. Germline CDR1 is DFQATT and CDR2 is SNEGSKA (reference sequence). CDR3 length equals 11 residues. The DNA of the CDR3 is TGCAGGGGACAGCTGAACACTGAAGCTTTCTTT. Translation gives CRGQLNTEAFF.

The chain links TRBV5-4 to TRBJ1-3, with 7 bases matching TRBD1. The CDR3 runs to 16 residues. Germline V gene sequence: CDR1 SGHNT, CDR2 YYREEE (reference sequence). V was pared by 4 bases and J by 0 bases, with 7 bases of the junction left unmatched. This CDR3 reads CASSSPGQLSGNTIYF. The DNA of the CDR3 is TGTGCCAGCAGCAGCCCGGGACAGCTCTCTGGAAACACCATATATTTT.

The chain has TRBV27 and TRBJ2-3; D unresolved. This CDR3 is built from 17 residues. Germline V gives CDR1 MNHEY, CDR2 SMNVEV (reference sequence). The germline V and J ends were trimmed by 5 bases and 0 bases, with 18 bases remaining between them. The CDR3 DNA is TGTGCCAGCAGTCCATCGAAAGTTTTTGTTAGCACAGATACGCAGTATTTT. Its protein is CASSPSKVFVSTDTQYF.